The 32 T cell receptor beta chains listed next were all sequenced from one sample in a study of shared T cell receptors in the human thymus. Sequencing was performed with immunoSEQ multiplex PCR; in TCRdb, only in-frame clones are kept and a portion is missing. In the table there are about 660,000 clones, roughly 88% of which are singletons. These data were also reused for a study on human thymus T cells.

Sequenced material: thymocytes. All receptors come from a boy under two years old with a congenital heart defect.

The gene calls are TRBV6-1 and TRBJ2-1; 7 bases agree with TRBD2. The CDR3 runs to 14 residues. With 3 bases clipped from V and 4 bases from J, the junction kept 3 bases outside the gene matches. Per the germline V gene, CDR1 is MNHNS and CDR2 is SASEGT. The CDR3 loop reads CASSEAGVYNEQFF. In DNA, the CDR3 is TGTGCCAGCAGTGAGGCGGGGGTATACAATGAGCAGTTCTTC.

The V and J genes are TRBV4-2 and TRBJ2-7; D unclear. The CDR3 is 16 amino acids. The germline V and J ends were trimmed by 4 bases and 0 bases, with 16 bases remaining between them. The germline gives CDR1 LGHNA, CDR2 YNFKEQ. DNA for the CDR3: TGTGCCAGCAGCCTCGTCAAGAGGTCCGGCTCCTACGAGCAGTACTTC. Translated, it gives CASSLVKRSGSYEQYF.

V and J are TRBV5-1 and TRBJ2-7, with 8 bases matching TRBD1. The CDR3 spans 16 residues. From germline, CDR1 is SGHRS and CDR2 YFSETQ. The V and J ends lost 1 base and 5 bases, in that order; junction bases with no gene match: 11. The CDR3 spells CASSLTPGQGAHEQYF. The DNA of the CDR3 is TGCGCCAGCAGCTTGACCCCCGGCCAGGGGGCCCACGAGCAGTACTTC.

The chain joins TRBV9 to TRBJ2-1; possibly TRBD2 for D (6 bases). This CDR3 has 17 amino acids. The V gene lost 0 bases and the J gene lost 7 bases, with 20 bases spanning the gap. Per the germline V gene, CDR1 is SGDLS and CDR2 is YYNGEE. The CDR3 spells CASSVGKPRAGWNEQFF. The DNA of the CDR3 is TGTGCCAGCAGCGTAGGAAAGCCCAGAGCGGGTTGGAATGAGCAGTTCTTC.

The V gene is TRBV15, the J gene TRBJ2-2, with D perhaps matching TRBD2 (5 bases). This CDR3 spans 16 amino acids. V shed 8 bases and J shed 1 base, with 17 bases lying between them. CDR1 and CDR2 (germline): LNHNV, YYDKDF (reference sequence). This chain's CDR3 is CATRCGAGENTGELFF. CDR3 in DNA: TGTGCCACCCGGTGCGGAGCCGGGGAGAACACCGGGGAGCTGTTTTTT.

This chain joins TRBV6-1 and TRBJ2-1; a possible D gene is TRBD2 (5 bases). Between the trimmed V and J ends, which lost 5 bases and 0 bases, there was a span of 8 bases. From germline, CDR1 is MNHNS and CDR2 SASEGT. This CDR3 region has 14 residues. The CDR3 DNA sequence: TGTGCCAGCAGTAGCGGCAGCTCCTACAATGAGCAGTTCTTC. It specifies CASSSGSSYNEQFF.

The chain has TRBV28 and TRBJ2-1, with 8 bases fitting TRBD2. CDR1 is MDHEN and CDR2 is SYDVKM in the germline V gene. Trimming cost V 6 bases and J 4 bases; bases outside gene matches: 11. CDR3 length: 16 amino acids. CDR3: CASRQRAREEYNEQFF. As DNA, the CDR3 is TGTGCCAGCAGACAAAGGGCGCGGGAGGAATACAATGAGCAGTTCTTC.

The chain employs TRBV27 and TRBJ2-2, with 9 bases identical to TRBD1. Trimming removed 5 bases from V and 4 bases from J; junction bases left unmatched: 8. The germline V gene has CDR1 MNHEY and CDR2 SMNVEV (reference sequence). The CDR3 sequence is 16 residues long. CDR3 in amino acids: CASSRGTGLTTGELFF. CDR3 coding DNA: TGTGCCAGCAGTAGGGGGACAGGGCTAACCACCGGGGAGCTGTTTTTT.

This chain links TRBV27 with TRBJ1-2; D ambiguous. CDR1 is MNHEY, CDR2 SMNVEV, per germline (reference sequence). Trimming pared 3 bases from V and 6 bases from J, leaving 8 bases between. The CDR3 has 12 amino acids. CDR3 region: CASSFGEHGYTF. In DNA, the CDR3 is TGTGCCAGCAGTTTCGGGGAACATGGCTACACCTTC.

In its sample, this clone was seen once. The gene calls are TRBV4-3 and TRBJ2-3; 12 nucleotides match TRBD2. CDR1 LGHNA and CDR2 YSLEER come from the germline V gene. V trimming: 1 base; J trimming: 3 bases; junction bases outside the gene matches: 8. CDR3 length: 18 amino acids. The CDR3 bases are TGCGCCAGCAGCCAAGTCCTAGCGGGAGGGCCGGGAACAGATACGCAGTATTTT. Protein sequence: CASSQVLAGGPGTDTQYF.

This rearrangement joins TRBV19 to TRBJ1-1, with D unresolved. The CDR3 spans 15 residues. Germline CDR1 and CDR2: LNHDA and SQIVND (reference sequence). V was clipped by 7 bases and J by 1 base, with 16 bases between them. The CDR3 nucleotides read TGTGCCAGTACCTTACCCGACACCCAGAACACTGAAGCTTTCTTT. As protein: CASTLPDTQNTEAFF.

This chain connects TRBV27 to TRBJ1-3, with a tentative D call TRBD1 (5 bases). The CDR3 covers 14 residues. The V and J ends lost 4 bases and 0 bases respectively, with 7 bases between them. CDR1 is MNHEY and CDR2 is SMNVEV in the germline V gene (reference sequence). CDR3 protein: CASSSDSSGNTIYF. CDR3 nucleotide sequence: TGTGCCAGCAGTTCCGACAGCTCTGGAAACACCATATATTTT.

The chain is built from TRBV9 and TRBJ2-7; 8 bases fit TRBD2. Germline lookup yields CDR1 SGDLS and CDR2 YYNGEE. CDR3 length: 13 amino acids. J was trimmed by 6 bases and V by 0 bases; bases with no gene match: 2. This CDR3 is CASSVELAAEQYF. CDR3 bases: TGTGCCAGCAGCGTAGAACTAGCGGCCGAGCAGTACTTC.

The chain couples TRBV25-1 to TRBJ1-1; possibly TRBD1 for D (5 bases). Germline V gene lookup returns CDR1 MGHDK and CDR2 SYGVNS. Trimming stripped 1 base from V and 1 base from J, with 10 bases between. CDR3 length equals 15 residues. For the CDR3, the DNA is TGTGCCAGCAGTGAATTGGCAGGGTCGAACACTGAAGCTTTCTTT. It codes for CASSELAGSNTEAFF.

V usage is TRBV5-6 and J usage is TRBJ2-7, with D tentatively TRBD2 (5 bases). V lost 4 bases to trimming and J lost 6 bases, with 20 bases between them. Germline loops: CDR1 SGHDT, CDR2 YYEEEE. The CDR3 loop spans 15 amino acids. The CDR3 sequence is CASSPGLAHPPEQYF. CDR3 bases: TGTGCCAGCAGCCCTGGTCTAGCCCACCCGCCCGAGCAGTACTTC.

This chain connects TRBV30 to TRBJ2-7; a weak D match, TRBD2 (6 bases). The CDR3 runs to 13 residues. The germline CDR1 and CDR2 sequences are GTSNPN and SVGIG (reference sequence). The V end lost 5 bases, the J end lost 5 bases, and 16 bases lay between the germline ends. CDR3 bases: TGTGCCTGGTACCCTGGAGGGAGGAACGAGCAGTACTTC. Protein product: CAWYPGGRNEQYF.

The chain combines TRBV13 with TRBJ2-3; 9 bases fit TRBD2. This CDR3 comprises 17 residues. Germline V lookup: CDR1 PRHDT, CDR2 FYEKMQ (reference sequence). After removal of 5 bases from V and 5 bases from J, the junction contained 14 bases not matched to a gene. In DNA form, the CDR3 reads TGTGCCAGCAGCCCCTACGGGTCTAGCGGGGTTAAAGATACGCAGTATTTT. Amino acids: CASSPYGSSGVKDTQYF.

The CDR3 nucleotides are TGCGCCAGCAGCTTCGAGAGCGGGAGCCTTGAATACGAGCAGTACTTC. Translated: CASSFESGSLEYEQYF. The chain links TRBV5-1 to TRBJ2-7; 8 bases map to TRBD2. J gave up 4 bases and V 2 bases, and 11 bases lay outside the gene matches. Germline-derived CDR1 and CDR2 are SGHRS and YFSETQ. This CDR3 comprises 16 residues.

This clone has a single count. The gene calls are TRBV4-2 and TRBJ2-5; perhaps TRBD1 as D (5 bases). Germline-derived CDR1 and CDR2 are LGHNA and YNFKEQ. The CDR3 has 19 amino acids. V lost 1 base to trimming and J lost 1 base, with 22 bases between them. In DNA, the CDR3 is TGTGCCAGCAGCCAAGTGTATAGGGGTGGACGGCAGCCCCAAGAGACCCAGTACTTC. Translating gives CASSQVYRGGRQPQETQYF.

The chain couples TRBV11-1 to TRBJ2-5, with 8 bases identical to TRBD2. This CDR3 comprises 16 residues. Per the germline V gene, CDR1 is SGHAT and CDR2 is FQDESV (reference sequence). V was pared by 5 bases and J by 3 bases, with 11 bases of the junction left unmatched. The CDR3 coding sequence is TGTGCCAGCAGCCGTCGCGGGGCGGGGGGCGAAGAGACCCAGTACTTC. Its translation: CASSRRGAGGEETQYF.

The chain carries TRBV6-1 and TRBJ2-1, with TRBD1 matching 10 bases. Germline CDR1 and CDR2: MNHNS and SASEGT. The CDR3 runs 14 residues. The ends lost 6 bases at V and 3 bases at J; junction bases unmatched: 2. The CDR3 nucleotides are TGTGCCAGCAGGGGGACAGGGGACTACAATGAGCAGTTCTTC. It translates to CASRGTGDYNEQFF.

The chain has TRBV28 and TRBJ2-5, with D tentatively TRBD1 (5 bases). This CDR3 spans 16 amino acids. Germline V gene sequence: CDR1 MDHEN, CDR2 SYDVKM. V was trimmed by 5 bases and J by 2 bases, leaving 18 bases between them. The chain's CDR3 is CASSPDPGRVQETQYF. DNA of the CDR3: TGTGCCAGCAGTCCAGACCCCGGCAGGGTACAAGAGACCCAGTACTTC. The full variable domain, in which reference TRBV28 and TRBJ2-5 provide the parts outside the CDR3, is DVKVTQSSRYLVKRTGEKVFLECVQDMDHENMFWYRQDPGLGLRLIYFSYDVKMKEKGDIPEGYSVSREKKERFSLILESASTNQTSMYLCASSPDPGRVQETQYFGPGTRLLVL.

The gene calls are TRBV21-1 and TRBJ2-7; TRBD2 is the table's D call and was not checked against the DNA. TRBV21-1 is deemed a pseudogene. The CDR3 loop spans 16 amino acids. In DNA, the CDR3 is TGTGCCAGCAGCATGGTCCGGACTAGCGGGAGTTCTGAGCAGTACTTC. Its translation: CASSMVRTSGSSEQYF.

The chain carries TRBV7-9 and TRBJ2-7, with 9 bases that match TRBD2. Germline CDR1 reads SEHNR; CDR2 reads FQNEAQ (reference sequence). The CDR3 contains 16 residues. The ends lost 1 base at V and 0 bases at J; junction bases unmatched: 4. CDR3 in amino acids: CASSLVRGRASYEQYF. In DNA, the CDR3 is TGTGCCAGCAGCTTAGTCCGCGGGAGGGCCTCCTACGAGCAGTACTTC.

The chain employs TRBV27 and TRBJ2-1; 13 positions agree with TRBD2. The CDR3 covers 15 residues. Per germline, CDR1 MNHEY and CDR2 SMNVEV (reference sequence). V was clipped by 5 bases and J by 7 bases; unmatched bases: 5. CDR3 sequence reads: CASSRTSGRGNEQFF. The CDR3 DNA sequence: TGTGCCAGCAGTCGAACTAGCGGGAGGGGTAATGAGCAGTTCTTC.

The CDR3 DNA reads TGCAGCGTTGAAGAGGGGAGGGGAGGGGCTGAGCAGTTCTTC. It encodes CSVEEGRGGAEQFF. This sequence joins TRBV29-1 and TRBJ2-1; TRBD2 agrees at 7 bases. The CDR3 covers 14 residues. J was trimmed by 9 bases and V by 0 bases; bases with no gene match: 8. Per the germline V gene, CDR1 is SQVTM and CDR2 is ANQGSEA.

V gene TRBV28 combines with J gene TRBJ2-1; TRBD2 agrees at 8 bases. Germline loops: CDR1 MDHEN, CDR2 SYDVKM. The ends lost 4 bases at V and 4 bases at J; junction bases unmatched: 6. There are 15 residues in the CDR3. The CDR3 loop reads CASSSPSGYYNEQFF. In DNA form, the CDR3 reads TGTGCCAGCAGTTCACCTAGCGGGTATTACAATGAGCAGTTCTTC.

The genes are TRBV4-3 and TRBJ2-1, with no clear D. The CDR3 runs to 15 residues. Germline assignment: CDR1 LGHNA and CDR2 YSLEER. The V end lost 5 bases, the J end lost 0 bases, and 11 bases lay between the germline ends. The CDR3 DNA reads TGCGCCAGCAGCAGTAGGTGGAGCTCCTACAATGAGCAGTTCTTC. This gives the protein CASSSRWSSYNEQFF.

The V call is TRBV19, the J call TRBJ1-1, with 10 nucleotides matching TRBD1. Germline V gene sequence: CDR1 LNHDA, CDR2 SQIVND (reference sequence). Trimming took 0 bases from V and 5 from J; bases not matched to a gene: 9. The CDR3 sequence is 17 residues long. The CDR3 sequence: CASSIDLPGQGGTEAFF. CDR3 nucleotide sequence: TGTGCCAGTAGTATAGACCTTCCTGGACAGGGGGGGACTGAAGCTTTCTTT.

J is TRBJ2-1 and V is TRBV2, with 9 bases fitting TRBD2. Germline V CDR1 and CDR2: SNHLY, FYNNEI. The CDR3 spans 14 residues. Trimming cost V 6 bases and J 12 bases; bases outside gene matches: 12. CDR3 sequence reads: CASSPGLARLRQFF. The DNA for the CDR3 is TGTGCCAGCAGCCCGGGACTAGCCCGGTTACGGCAGTTCTTC.

This chain links TRBV27 with TRBJ1-2; the D gene is possibly TRBD1 (5 bases). Trimming cost V 5 bases and J 5 bases, with 12 bases left between them. The CDR3 extends over 13 amino acids. CDR1 is MNHEY and CDR2 is SMNVEV in the germline V gene (reference sequence). In nucleotides, the CDR3 is TGTGCCAGCAGTCCCCGGACAAGATATGGCTACACCTTC. Translating it yields CASSPRTRYGYTF.

This chain connects TRBV6-6 to TRBJ1-5; maybe TRBD1 (6 bases). Germline CDR1 MNHNY, CDR2 SVGAGI (reference sequence). V was trimmed by 0 bases and J by 9 bases, leaving 15 bases between them. The CDR3 is 15 amino acids. CDR3 in amino acids: CASSYSSARGRPQHF. In DNA form, the CDR3 reads TGTGCCAGCAGTTACTCATCTGCCAGGGGCCGGCCCCAGCATTTT.